Following are 22 T cell receptor beta chains from one sample sequenced in a study of blood T cell repertoires in COVID-19. Sequencing was performed with immunoSEQ multiplex PCR; in TCRdb, only in-frame clones are kept and a portion is missing. The table records some 290,000 clones, around 81% of them present only once. What was sequenced was peripheral blood. The receptors stem from a woman in her fifties or sixties with active or convalescent COVID-19.

V and J are TRBV5-5 and TRBJ1-2; the D gene is possibly TRBD1 (6 bases). V was clipped by 7 bases and J by 2 bases, with 12 bases between them. Per the germline V gene, CDR1 is SGHKS and CDR2 is YYEKEE (reference sequence). This CDR3 has 13 amino acids. Here the CDR3 reads CASGGAPNYGYTF. The CDR3 bases are TGTGCCAGCGGGGGGGCACCGAACTATGGCTACACCTTC. Variable domain in full (rest from reference TRBV5-5 and TRBJ1-2): DAGVTQSPTHLIKTRGQQVTLRCSPISGHKSVSWYQQVLGQGPQFIFQYYEKEERGRGNFPDRFSARQFPNYSSELNVNALLLGDSALYLCASGGAPNYGYTFGSGTRLTVV.

The V and J genes are TRBV5-3 and TRBJ1-1; D possibly corresponds to TRBD1 (5 bases). TRBV5-3 is flagged as an ORF with uncertain function. With 1 base removed from V and 4 bases from J, the gap between germline ends came to 14 bases. This CDR3 has 15 amino acids. CDR3 DNA sequence: TGTGCCAGAAGCTTGTGGGACTGGGGGGGCACTGAAGCTTTCTTT. This encodes CARSLWDWGGTEAFF.

Only a few counts were recorded for this clone. The rearrangement links TRBV21-1 to TRBJ2-7; the table assigns TRBD1, which was not confirmed against the DNA. TRBV21-1 is an annotated pseudogene. The CDR3 loop spans 13 amino acids. DNA of the CDR3: TGTGCCAGCAGCAAATACCCAGGGTGCGAGCAGTACTTC. Amino acid sequence: CASSKYPGCEQYF.

The chain employs TRBV20-1 and TRBJ1-4; D gene unclear. The CDR3 runs to 11 residues. Germline V gene lookup returns CDR1 DFQATT and CDR2 SNEGSKA (reference sequence). Trimming removed 8 bases at V and 7 bases at J, with 11 bases between. The CDR3 region is CSPRFGEKLFF. As DNA, the CDR3 is TGCAGTCCGAGGTTTGGTGAAAAACTGTTTTTT.

The table lists this clone with a count of one. The chain joins TRBV5-4 to TRBJ2-1; 12 nucleotides agree with TRBD1. This CDR3 is built from 17 residues. Trimming removed 2 bases from V and 2 bases from J; junction bases left unmatched: 5. CDR1 SGHNT and CDR2 YYREEE come from the germline V gene (reference sequence). This CDR3 is CASSFGGQGAAYNEQFF. The CDR3 bases are TGTGCCAGCAGCTTCGGGGGACAGGGGGCCGCCTACAATGAGCAGTTCTTC.

The genes are TRBV9 and TRBJ1-6, with D uncertain. This CDR3 contains 16 residues. Germline CDR1 reads SGDLS; CDR2 reads YYNGEE. The ends were cut back, 0 bases at V and 0 bases at J, with 7 bases in the middle. The CDR3 DNA follows: TGTGCCAGCAGCGTAGGTCCCTACTCCTATAATTCACCCCTCCACTTT. Translating gives CASSVGPYSYNSPLHF.

Here the CDR3 reads CASRATGAKGYNSPLHF. In DNA, the CDR3 is TGTGCCAGCAGAGCGACAGGGGCGAAGGGCTATAATTCACCCCTCCACTTT. V gene TRBV28 combines with J gene TRBJ1-6, with 8 bases fitting TRBD1. CDR3 length: 17 amino acids. Germline CDR1 is MDHEN and CDR2 is SYDVKM. J was trimmed by 3 bases and V by 6 bases; bases with no gene match: 10.

This chain connects TRBV7-6 to TRBJ2-7; TRBD2 agrees at 10 bases. CDR3 size: 16 residues. V lost 5 bases, J lost 7 bases, and 14 bases stayed unmatched. Germline V gene lookup returns CDR1 SGHVS and CDR2 FNYEAQ. CDR3 protein: CASSRPLTSGANEQYF. In DNA, the CDR3 is TGTGCCAGCAGCCGCCCCCTTACTAGCGGGGCTAATGAGCAGTACTTC.

The chain couples TRBV18 to TRBJ1-1, with D maybe TRBD1 (5 bases). Trimming cost V 5 bases and J 3 bases, with 13 bases left between them. The CDR3 runs 14 residues. Looked up from germline, CDR1 is KGHSH and CDR2 is LQKENI. The CDR3 reads CASSTGTKHTEAFF. In DNA, the CDR3 is TGTGCCAGCTCAACAGGAACCAAGCACACTGAAGCTTTCTTT. Full variable domain (missing parts from reference TRBV18 and TRBJ1-1): NAGVMQNPRHLVRRRGQEARLRCSPMKGHSHVYWYRQLPEEGLKFMVYLQKENIIDESGMPKERFSAEFPKEGPSILRIQQVVRGDSAAYFCASSTGTKHTEAFFGQGTRLTVV.

The chain carries TRBV24-1 and TRBJ2-3, with 10 bases lining up with TRBD2. Germline V lookup: CDR1 KGHDR, CDR2 SFDVKD. The CDR3 covers 14 residues. V lost 9 bases to trimming and J lost 2 bases; unmatched junction nucleotides: 4. CDR3 region: CATALAGPTDTQYF. The CDR3 nucleotides read TGTGCCACCGCACTAGCGGGGCCCACAGATACGCAGTATTTT.

This clone showed up just a few times. The CDR3, as DNA: TGTGCCAGCAGCTTACAACCGGGGGGCGGGAACACCGGGGAGCTGTTTTTT. The encoded protein is CASSLQPGGGNTGELFF. The chain couples TRBV9 to TRBJ2-2; possible D gene TRBD2, 7 bases. Germline values: CDR1 SGDLS, CDR2 YYNGEE. The CDR3 loop spans 17 amino acids. Trimming shortened V by 4 bases and J by 1 base, and 17 bases separated the two germline ends.

The V and J genes are TRBV15 and TRBJ2-6; a weak D match, TRBD1 (5 bases). Trimming left V 0 bases short and J 2 bases short, with 8 bases between. The CDR3 spans 16 residues. From germline, CDR1 is LNHNV and CDR2 YYDKDF (reference sequence). The CDR3 loop is CATSREGVTGANVLTF. The DNA for the CDR3 is TGTGCCACCAGCAGAGAAGGGGTAACTGGGGCCAACGTCCTGACTTTC.

V gene TRBV4-1 combines with J gene TRBJ2-3; 11 positions agree with TRBD2. CDR3 length: 18 amino acids. V gave up 4 bases and J gave up 5 bases; unmatched junction bases: 14. The germline V gene encodes CDR1 MGHRA and CDR2 YSYEKL. The chain's CDR3 is CASSRLILAGAGGDTQYF. CDR3 nucleotides: TGCGCCAGCAGCCGGTTGATACTAGCGGGGGCCGGGGGAGATACGCAGTATTTT.

CDR3 sequence reads: CASSMDRANTEAFF. CDR3 DNA: TGTGCCAGCAGCATGGACAGGGCGAACACTGAAGCTTTCTTT. The chain uses TRBV7-8 and TRBJ1-1; TRBD1 matches 8 bases. The germline gives CDR1 SGHVS, CDR2 FQNEAQ. V dropped 5 bases and J dropped 1; count of bases not matched to a gene: 3. The CDR3 consists of 14 residues.

The CDR3 here is CASSWEMNSGNTIYF. In nucleotides, the CDR3 is TGTGCCAGCAGCTGGGAGATGAACTCTGGAAACACCATATATTTT. The chain recombines TRBV11-2 with TRBJ1-3; D is unclear. The CDR3 is 15 amino acids. Germline CDR1 reads SGHAT; CDR2 reads FQNNGV. Trimming pared 4 bases from V and 0 bases from J, leaving 10 bases between.

This clone was counted at least ten times. The chain combines TRBV19 with TRBJ2-7, with 8 bases aligning to TRBD2. The CDR3 loop spans 16 amino acids. Germline CDR1 and CDR2: LNHDA and SQIVND (reference sequence). After removal of 4 bases from V and 0 bases from J, the junction contained 8 bases not matched to a gene. The CDR3 DNA is TGTGCCAGTAGTACCATCAGCGGGGGATTCTCCTACGAGCAGTACTTC. It yields the protein CASSTISGGFSYEQYF.

The chain couples TRBV4-1 to TRBJ1-1, with 11 bases matching TRBD1. CDR3 length: 17 amino acids. Per germline, CDR1 MGHRA and CDR2 YSYEKL. Trimming cost V 1 base and J 5 bases; bases outside gene matches: 9. CDR3 region: CASSQGRGQGGSTEAFF. Written as DNA, the CDR3 is TGCGCCAGCAGCCAAGGACGGGGACAGGGGGGCAGTACTGAAGCTTTCTTT.

The V and J genes are TRBV5-1 and TRBJ2-5; a possible D gene is TRBD2 (5 bases). The CDR3 is 14 residues long. CDR1 and CDR2 (germline): SGHRS, YFSETQ. The ends were cut back, 4 bases at V and 7 bases at J, with 17 bases in the middle. The CDR3 is CASSASLGVRTQYF. Written as DNA, the CDR3 is TGCGCCAGCAGCGCTAGCCTTGGGGTTCGGACCCAGTACTTC.

In DNA form, the CDR3 reads TGTGCCAGCAGCTTAGCCCCAGGGGGAGGTCAGCCCCAGCATTTT. Translating it yields CASSLAPGGGQPQHF. This chain connects TRBV7-2 to TRBJ1-5; 7 bases line up with TRBD1. The CDR3 consists of 15 residues. Germline assignment: CDR1 SGHTA and CDR2 FQGNSA. V lost 0 bases, J lost 6 bases, and 5 bases stayed unmatched.

The chain couples TRBV7-3 to TRBJ2-2; 8 bases map to TRBD2. From germline, CDR1 is SGHTA and CDR2 FQGTGA. With 5 bases clipped from V and 2 bases from J, the junction kept 4 bases outside the gene matches. This CDR3 has 15 residues. Here the CDR3 DNA reads TGTGCCAGCAGCCCCGGGACTAGAAACACCGGGGAGCTGTTTTTT. Protein: CASSPGTRNTGELFF.

CDR3 nucleotides: TGTGCCAGCTCACCTCAGCGGGGGGGCTTTTACGAGCAGTACTTC. This encodes CASSPQRGGFYEQYF. The rearrangement uses TRBV18 and TRBJ2-7; 10 bases are a match to TRBD2. Losses at the gene ends were 3 bases for V and 4 bases for J; bases not matched to a gene: 6. The CDR3 extends over 15 amino acids. Germline V gives CDR1 KGHSH, CDR2 LQKENI.

V gene TRBV29-1 combines with J gene TRBJ1-1; TRBD1 is a possible D gene (6 bases). CDR1 and CDR2 (germline): SQVTM, ANQGSEA. V lost 3 bases and J lost 8, with 10 bases in between. This CDR3 has 11 residues. The CDR3 DNA sequence: TGCAGCGTTGAGGGGGCGCGGGAAGCTTTCTTT. Protein: CSVEGAREAFF. The full variable domain, completed using reference TRBV29-1 and TRBJ1-1, is SAVISQKPSRDICQRGTSLTIQCQVDSQVTMMFWYRQQPGQSLTLIATANQGSEATYESGFVIDKFPISRPNLTFSTLTVSNMSPEDSSIYLCSVEGAREAFFGQGTRLTVV.